A selection of T cell receptor beta chains follows, all from one sample in a study of CD8 T cells in ankylosing spondylitis. Using its own MiXCR run on the 5' RACE reads, TCRdb lists one record per CDR3 protein. The sample lists about 140,000 distinct CDR3 sequences; around 32% were seen once. The sequenced sample was synovial fluid, either unsorted or a sorted T cell fraction (not recorded which). Receptors were obtained from a male donor with ankylosing spondylitis. The CDR3 runs from the conserved cysteine through the conserved F or W. The order of the fields is CDR3 protein, J gene, V gene.

CASRQTSVSYNSPLHF | TRBJ1-6 | TRBV27
CAGRRTLQETQYF | TRBJ2-5 | TRBV6-6
CASSLADSGSSYGYTF | TRBJ1-2 | TRBV5-1
CASSAFVGGAAQPQHF | TRBJ1-5 | TRBV6-1
CASSSNPGFSGANVLTF | TRBJ2-6 | TRBV7-9
CASSYSRGLSGNTIYF | TRBJ1-3 | TRBV6-5
CASSLDREDYGYTF | TRBJ1-2 | TRBV7-8
CATSEDRDTDTQYF | TRBJ2-3 | TRBV24-1
CASSLTGWGTGITDTQYF | TRBJ2-3 | TRBV12-3/TRBV12-4
CASSDWAETQYF | TRBJ2-5 | TRBV2
CASSFSGTQETQYF | TRBJ2-5 | TRBV27
CASSKLGTTYNEQFF | TRBJ2-1 | TRBV12-3/TRBV12-4
CASSVVQGISTDTQYF | TRBJ2-3 | TRBV9
CATSRDTGTEAFF | TRBJ1-1 | TRBV15
CASSPDLSYGYTF | TRBJ1-2 | TRBV12-3/TRBV12-4
CAWSVRTSPETQYF | TRBJ2-5 | TRBV30
CASRIGQGVGTGELFF | TRBJ2-2 | TRBV5-5
CASSPMRGGNTGELFF | TRBJ2-2 | TRBV12-3/TRBV12-4
CSARDFGRGNTGELFF | TRBJ2-2 | TRBV20-1
CASSLFRSGTGGSEQYF | TRBJ2-7 | TRBV28
CASSLWPGAESDGYTF | TRBJ1-2 | TRBV28
CASSKDRAGEKLFF | TRBJ1-4 | TRBV6-1
CSVETPDRGDGYTF | TRBJ1-2 | TRBV29-1
CASSGGGGGRDTQYF | TRBJ2-3 | TRBV7-2
CASTGLGVDIQYF | TRBJ2-4 | TRBV2
CASSFGRVHTF | TRBJ1-2 | TRBV11-2
CASSLGRGESIQYF | TRBJ2-4 | TRBV7-3
CASSLGYGYTEAFF | TRBJ1-1 | TRBV5-6
CASSPWGVTYNEQFF | TRBJ2-1 | TRBV7-8
CASMRIPTDTQYF | TRBJ2-3 | TRBV7-9
CSARTPNDRKRRGANVLTF | TRBJ2-6 | TRBV20-1
CASRPTGAVETQYF | TRBJ2-5 | TRBV12-3/TRBV12-4
CSVDGTGVTGELFF | TRBJ2-2 | TRBV29-1
CASSSVGVGYNEQFF | TRBJ2-1 | TRBV11-3
CASSPGGTFGGTGELFF | TRBJ2-2 | TRBV7-2
CASSSGTVYEQYF | TRBJ2-7 | TRBV6-5
CASTRTAISYNSPLHF | TRBJ1-6 | TRBV2
CASSLRQQGAMAEAFF | TRBJ1-1 | TRBV12-3/TRBV12-4
CASSPMAGGMNTEAFF | TRBJ1-1 | TRBV27
CASKTSGDTGELFF | TRBJ2-2 | TRBV12-3/TRBV12-4
CSARLAGGPGETQYF | TRBJ2-5 | TRBV20-1
CASSLDHQPQHF | TRBJ1-5 | TRBV12-3/TRBV12-4
CSARTTGNTEAFF | TRBJ1-1 | TRBV20-1
CASRKTGHSNTGELFF | TRBJ2-2 | TRBV12-3/TRBV12-4
CASSLVVDTEAFF | TRBJ1-1 | TRBV11-2
CASSPPWGLQNTEAFF | TRBJ1-1 | TRBV28
CASSESRGQGYNEQFF | TRBJ2-1 | TRBV10-2
CGPSGRVDTQYF | TRBJ2-3 | TRBV20-1
CASSITPPGVASSRDTQYF | TRBJ2-3 | TRBV27
CSARQGSSNQPQHF | TRBJ1-5 | TRBV20-1
CASMGGLSGYTF | TRBJ1-2 | TRBV28
CASRGLAYSYEQYF | TRBJ2-7 | TRBV27
CASSLPSSPLHF | TRBJ1-6 | TRBV7-9